Below are 9 T cell receptor beta chains sequenced from a single sample in a study of Tregs in tolerant kidney transplant recipients. Sequencing used immunoSEQ multiplex PCR; TCRdb keeps in-frame clones, though not all of them. The table records about 110,000 clones, almost 90% of them present only once. The sample consisted of CD4+ T cells from blood, taken before the transplant. These receptors were taken from a human donor who received a combined kidney and bone marrow transplant.

This rearrangement joins TRBV29-1 to TRBJ2-3, with a possible D match to TRBD1 (6 bases). V gave up 0 bases and J gave up 9 bases, with 7 bases separating them. This CDR3 is built from 11 residues. Germline CDR1 reads SQVTM; CDR2 reads ANQGSEA. CDR3 coding DNA: TGCAGCGTTGAAGAGACAGGCACGCAGTATTTT. Residues: CSVEETGTQYF.

The rearrangement joins TRBV7-9 to TRBJ2-1; tentatively, D is TRBD2 (5 bases). Germline V gene sequence: CDR1 SEHNR, CDR2 FQNEAQ (reference sequence). The CDR3 extends over 15 amino acids. The V gene lost 4 bases and the J gene lost 5 bases, with 15 bases spanning the gap. CDR3 loop: CASSSQRNLDNEQFF. CDR3 sequence (DNA): TGTGCCAGCAGCTCGCAGCGGAACCTTGACAATGAGCAGTTCTTC.

The gene calls are TRBV2 and TRBJ1-2; a weak D match, TRBD1 (5 bases). The ends were cut back, 4 bases at V and 4 bases at J, with 10 bases in the middle. This CDR3 is built from 13 residues. Per the germline V gene, CDR1 is SNHLY and CDR2 is FYNNEI. For the CDR3, the DNA is TGTGCCAGCAGTGGGAGGGACCCCTATGGCTACACCTTC. Encoded protein: CASSGRDPYGYTF.

The chain recombines TRBV2 with TRBJ2-4; D ambiguous. The V end was cut by 7 bases, the J end by 0 bases, with 10 bases between. CDR3 length: 14 amino acids. Germline lookup yields CDR1 SNHLY and CDR2 FYNNEI. The CDR3 region is CASKRSLAKNIQYF. The CDR3 coding sequence is TGTGCCAGCAAACGGAGTCTAGCCAAAAACATTCAGTACTTC.

In DNA, the CDR3 is TGTGCCAGCAGCCCCCAGGGCCTTAACTATGGCTACACCTTC. Its protein product is CASSPQGLNYGYTF. The rearrangement uses TRBV7-9 and TRBJ1-2; D may be TRBD1 (5 bases). Between the trimmed V and J ends, which lost 5 bases and 1 base, there was a span of 11 bases. From germline, CDR1 is SEHNR and CDR2 FQNEAQ (reference sequence). This CDR3 spans 14 amino acids. Full variable domain (remainder filled in from reference TRBV7-9 and TRBJ1-2): DTGVSQNPRHKITKRGQNVTFRCDPISEHNRLYWYRQTLGQGPEFLTYFQNEAQLEKSRLLSDRFSAERPKGSFSTLEIQRTEQGDSAMYLCASSPQGLNYGYTFGSGTRLTVV.

The gene calls are TRBV7-9 and TRBJ1-2, with D uncertain. CDR1 and CDR2 (germline): SEHNR, FQNEAQ (reference sequence). The CDR3 contains 12 residues. V was clipped by 5 bases and J by 3 bases, with 7 bases between them. CDR3 DNA: TGTGCCAGCAGCCCCCCTGACTATGGCTACACCTTC. Translating it yields CASSPPDYGYTF.

The rearrangement joins TRBV2 to TRBJ1-1, with D possibly TRBD1 on 5 matching bases. The CDR3 runs 13 residues. Trimming stripped 6 bases from V and 2 bases from J, with 10 bases between. Germline lookup yields CDR1 SNHLY and CDR2 FYNNEI. The CDR3 is CASSRTPNTEAFF. DNA of the CDR3: TGTGCCAGCAGCAGGACACCCAACACTGAAGCTTTCTTT.

The gene calls are TRBV6-5 and TRBJ1-1; D remains ambiguous. V lost 2 bases, J lost 2 bases, and 6 bases lay in between. From germline, CDR1 is MNHEY and CDR2 SVGAGI. CDR3 length: 13 residues. The CDR3 loop reads CASSYGPNTEAFF. The CDR3 DNA is TGTGCCAGCAGTTACGGGCCCAACACTGAAGCTTTCTTT.

The chain's CDR3 is CASSLVAWTGNTEAFF. The DNA for the CDR3 is TGTGCCAGCAGTTTAGTGGCGTGGACAGGGAACACTGAAGCTTTCTTT. The rearrangement uses TRBV28 and TRBJ1-1, with TRBD1 matching over 7 bases. CDR1 and CDR2 from the germline V gene are MDHEN and SYDVKM. This CDR3 spans 16 amino acids. The V and J ends lost 2 bases and 1 base, in that order; junction bases with no gene match: 7.